Shown below are 2 T cell receptor beta chains from a single sample sequenced in a study of T cells in Graves' hyperthyroidism and ophthalmopathy (dated by TCRdb to the late 2010s). Receptor amplification or capture employed multiplex PCR. The instrument given in TCRdb is Illumina HiSeq 2000. The TCR beta CDR3 regions were amplified from RNA transcripts. The first round of RT-PCR for the TCR CDR3 was performed with the HTBI primer set and the Qiagen OneStep RT-PCR kit. Starting from the raw public reads, TCRdb applied fastp trimming at Q25, assembled clones with MiXCR and retained in-frame beta chains. For every CDR3 protein sequence, its rows merge into one entry that carries the most common genes and DNA. The table for this sample lists around 570,000 distinct CDR3 sequences; about 20% of them were counted only once. Over 45% of the sample goes to the ten largest clones. The source material was blood. Every receptor here comes from a man aged 40-49 years with Graves' ophthalmopathy.

This clonotype was seen only a few times. This chain links TRBV6-2 or TRBV6-3 with TRBJ2-1; the match to TRBD1 covers 11 bases. CDR3 length: 15 amino acids. CDR1 MNHEY and CDR2 SVGEGT come from the germline V gene. The junction had 10 bases not matched to a gene; V was cut back by 6 bases and J by 9 bases. The CDR3 reads CASRPDRGRFGEQFF. The CDR3 nucleotides read TGTGCCAGCAGGCCGGACAGGGGGCGGTTTGGTGAGCAGTTCTTC.

The J gene is TRBJ2-7, the V gene TRBV2; D remains unclear. The CDR3 extends over 13 amino acids. V dropped 4 bases and J dropped 3 bases, with 10 bases sitting between them. Per germline, CDR1 SNHLY and CDR2 FYNNEI. The CDR3 DNA reads as TGTGCCAGCAGTGGACCCCTCCTCTACGAGCAGTACTTC. Translated, it gives CASSGPLLYEQYF.